These 5 T cell receptor beta chains share one sample of origin, sequenced in a study of blood T cell repertoires in COVID-19. Generated by immunoSEQ multiplex PCR, the TCRdb table keeps only in-frame clones and is missing some. Seen here are approximately 230,000 clones, about nine tenths observed once, and the top ten hold over 2%. The sequenced sample was peripheral blood. All receptors derive from a young man who had recovered from COVID-19.

The rearrangement uses TRBV30 and TRBJ2-2; 8 positions match TRBD1. V gave up 4 bases and J gave up 7 bases; unmatched junction bases: 14. Germline V CDR1 and CDR2: GTSNPN, SVGIG (reference sequence). CDR3 size: 16 residues. For the CDR3, the DNA is TGTGCCTGGATCCCCAGGGGGCAAGAGAACGGCGGGGAGCTGTTTTTT. It yields the protein CAWIPRGQENGGELFF.

This clone was counted once. The chain has TRBV11-2 and TRBJ1-2; 8 bases map to TRBD1. The CDR3 has 15 residues. J was trimmed by 5 bases and V by 1 base; bases with no gene match: 6. The germline V gene has CDR1 SGHAT and CDR2 FQNNGV. The CDR3 reads CASSLATQGAYGYTF. DNA of the CDR3: TGTGCCAGCAGCTTAGCTACCCAGGGGGCGTATGGCTACACCTTC.

In the case of this clone: At one end the junction does not follow the germline gene, possibly because of a read error. V and J are TRBV6-5 and TRBJ2-1; 10 nucleotides line up with TRBD2. This CDR3 has 11 amino acids. Germline lookup yields CDR1 MNHEY and CDR2 SVGAGI. The CDR3 DNA sequence: TGTGCCAGCAGTTACGAAGCGGGGGGGATCTTC. It translates to CASSYEAGGIF.

This clone has only a few counts. V gene TRBV5-1 combines with J gene TRBJ1-2; 11 bases agree with TRBD1. This CDR3 region has 15 residues. J was trimmed by 4 bases and V by 4 bases; bases with no gene match: 6. Per the germline V gene, CDR1 is SGHRS and CDR2 is YFSETQ. CDR3 sequence (DNA): TGCGCCAGCAGCCCTGGAGGGACAGGGGGCTATGGCTACACCTTC. Residues: CASSPGGTGGYGYTF.

V gene TRBV10-1 combines with J gene TRBJ1-1, with a tentative D call TRBD1 (5 bases). CDR1 and CDR2 (germline): WNHNN, SYGVQD (reference sequence). CDR3 size: 15 residues. The V and J ends lost 0 bases and 4 bases respectively, with 12 bases between them. The CDR3 coding sequence is TGCGCCAGCAGTGAGTCGAAGGGTAGGGGCACTGAAGCTTTCTTT. Encoded protein: CASSESKGRGTEAFF.